The clone carrying this TCR beta chain showed up just once. What it recognizes is unknown. TCRdb keeps only in-frame clones here, not all; method: immunoSEQ multiplex PCR. The table includes under 110,000 clones, about 89% detected once. The CDR3 totals 13 residues. Germline-derived CDR1 and CDR2 are SGHVS and FNYEAQ. The germline V and J ends were trimmed by 5 bases and 4 bases, with 12 bases remaining between them. Brentuximab vedotin exposure varied, and every patient relapsed after autologous stem cell transplantation. This sample is part of a study of PD-1 blockade in classical Hodgkin lymphoma. Study-wide results and caveats: Reported findings placed baseline TCR diversity lower in newly diagnosed patients (compared with healthy donors).

This sequence joins TRBV7-6 and TRBJ2-7; D gene ambiguous. The source was peripheral blood mononuclear cells (PBMCs), collected before the second cycle of nivolumab. The sequence was collected from a human donor with classical Hodgkin lymphoma. The CDR3 reads CASSRTDFYEQYF. The CDR3 DNA sequence: TGTGCCAGCAGCCGGACGGATTTTTACGAGCAGTACTTC.